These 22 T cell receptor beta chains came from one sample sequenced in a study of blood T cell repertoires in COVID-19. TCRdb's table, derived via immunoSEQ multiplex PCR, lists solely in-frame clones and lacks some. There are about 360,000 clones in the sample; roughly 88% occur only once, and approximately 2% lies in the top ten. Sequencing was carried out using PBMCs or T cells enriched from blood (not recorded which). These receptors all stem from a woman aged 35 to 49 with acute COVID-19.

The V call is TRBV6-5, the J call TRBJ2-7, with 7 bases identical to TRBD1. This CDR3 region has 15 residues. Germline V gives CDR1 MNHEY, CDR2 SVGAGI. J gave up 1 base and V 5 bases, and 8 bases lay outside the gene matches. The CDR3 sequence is CASSMVRGTSYEQYF. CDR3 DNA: TGTGCCAGCAGTATGGTCAGGGGGACGTCCTACGAGCAGTACTTC.

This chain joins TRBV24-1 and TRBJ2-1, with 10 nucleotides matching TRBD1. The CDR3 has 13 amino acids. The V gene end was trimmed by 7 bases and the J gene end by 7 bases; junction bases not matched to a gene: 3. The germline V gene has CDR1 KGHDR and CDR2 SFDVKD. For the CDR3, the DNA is TGTGCCACCAGCGGACAGGGGGTGAATGAGCAGTTCTTC. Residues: CATSGQGVNEQFF.

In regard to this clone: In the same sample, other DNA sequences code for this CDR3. Written as DNA, the CDR3 is TGCGCCAGCAGCTTGACAGGATTGAACACTGAAGCTTTCTTT. Translating gives CASSLTGLNTEAFF. V is TRBV5-1 and J is TRBJ1-1, with D tentatively TRBD1 (5 bases). The V gene lost 1 base and the J gene lost 0 bases, with 7 bases spanning the gap. Germline V gives CDR1 SGHRS, CDR2 YFSETQ. CDR3 length: 14 residues.

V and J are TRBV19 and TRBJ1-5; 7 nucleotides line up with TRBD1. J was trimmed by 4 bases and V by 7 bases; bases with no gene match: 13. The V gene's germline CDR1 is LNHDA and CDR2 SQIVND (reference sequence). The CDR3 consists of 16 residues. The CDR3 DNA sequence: TGTGCCAGTAAAATACTAAATGGCAGGGGGAATCAGCCCCAGCATTTT. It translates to CASKILNGRGNQPQHF.

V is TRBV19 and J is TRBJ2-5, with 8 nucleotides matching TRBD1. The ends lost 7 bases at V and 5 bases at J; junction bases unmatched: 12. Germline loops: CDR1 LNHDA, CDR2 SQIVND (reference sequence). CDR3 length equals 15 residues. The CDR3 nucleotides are TGTGCCAGTACAACCGGGACAGGTGCTATCGAGACCCAGTACTTC. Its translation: CASTTGTGAIETQYF.

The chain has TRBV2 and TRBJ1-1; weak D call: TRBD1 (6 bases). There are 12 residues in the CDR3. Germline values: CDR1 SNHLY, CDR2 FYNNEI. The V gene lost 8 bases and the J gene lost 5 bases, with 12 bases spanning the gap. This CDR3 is CASRLTGTEAFF. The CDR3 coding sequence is TGTGCCAGCCGCCTTACAGGGACTGAAGCTTTCTTT.

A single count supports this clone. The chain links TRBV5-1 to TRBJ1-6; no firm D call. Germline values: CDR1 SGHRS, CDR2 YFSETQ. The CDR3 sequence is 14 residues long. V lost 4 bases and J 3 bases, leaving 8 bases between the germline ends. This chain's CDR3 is CASSDGGYNSPLHF. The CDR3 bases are TGCGCCAGCAGCGACGGAGGCTATAATTCACCCCTCCACTTT.

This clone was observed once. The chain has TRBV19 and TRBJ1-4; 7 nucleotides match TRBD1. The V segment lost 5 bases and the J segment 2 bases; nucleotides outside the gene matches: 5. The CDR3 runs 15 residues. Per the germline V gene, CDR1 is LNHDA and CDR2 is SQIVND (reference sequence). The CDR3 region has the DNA TGTGCCAGTAGTGGGCGGGGACAGACTAATGAAAAACTGTTTTTT. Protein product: CASSGRGQTNEKLFF.

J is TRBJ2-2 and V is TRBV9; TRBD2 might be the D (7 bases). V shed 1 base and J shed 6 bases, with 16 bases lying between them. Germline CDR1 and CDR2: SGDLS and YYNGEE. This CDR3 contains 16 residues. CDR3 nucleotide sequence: TGTGCCAGCAGCGTACTCCCCGGGGGGCAGGCCGGGGAGCTGTTTTTT. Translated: CASSVLPGGQAGELFF.

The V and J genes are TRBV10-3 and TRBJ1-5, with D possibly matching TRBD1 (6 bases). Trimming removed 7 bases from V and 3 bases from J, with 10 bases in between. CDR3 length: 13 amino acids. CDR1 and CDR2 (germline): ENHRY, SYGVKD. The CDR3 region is CAINSGVNQPQHF. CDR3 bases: TGTGCCATCAATTCAGGGGTCAATCAGCCCCAGCATTTT.

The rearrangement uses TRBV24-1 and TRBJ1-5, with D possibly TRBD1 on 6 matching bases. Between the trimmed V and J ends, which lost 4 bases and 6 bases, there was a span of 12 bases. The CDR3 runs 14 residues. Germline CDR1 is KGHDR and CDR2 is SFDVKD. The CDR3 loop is CATSDPGQTQPQHF. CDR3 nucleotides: TGTGCCACCAGTGACCCAGGACAGACTCAGCCCCAGCATTTT.

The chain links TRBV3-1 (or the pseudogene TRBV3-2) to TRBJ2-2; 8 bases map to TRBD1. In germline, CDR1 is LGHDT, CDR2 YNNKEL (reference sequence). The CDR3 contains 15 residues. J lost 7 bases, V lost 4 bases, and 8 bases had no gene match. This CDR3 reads CASSPRDRKIGELFF. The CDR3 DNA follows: TGTGCCAGCAGCCCCCGGGACAGGAAAATCGGGGAGCTGTTTTTT.

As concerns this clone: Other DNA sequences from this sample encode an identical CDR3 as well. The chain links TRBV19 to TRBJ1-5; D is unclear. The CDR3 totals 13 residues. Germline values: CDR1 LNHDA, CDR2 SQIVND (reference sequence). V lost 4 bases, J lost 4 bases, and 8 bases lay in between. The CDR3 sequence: CASSRTQNQPQHF. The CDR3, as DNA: TGTGCCAGTAGTAGAACCCAGAATCAGCCCCAGCATTTT.

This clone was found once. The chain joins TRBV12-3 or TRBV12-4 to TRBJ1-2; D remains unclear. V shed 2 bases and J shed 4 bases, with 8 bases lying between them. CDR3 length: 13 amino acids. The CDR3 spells CASSLRGAYGYTF. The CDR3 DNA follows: TGTGCCAGCAGTTTACGGGGTGCCTATGGCTACACCTTC.

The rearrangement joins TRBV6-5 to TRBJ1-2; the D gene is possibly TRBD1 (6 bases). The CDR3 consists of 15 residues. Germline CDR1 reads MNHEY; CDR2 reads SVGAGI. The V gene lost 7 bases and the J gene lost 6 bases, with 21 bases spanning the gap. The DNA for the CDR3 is TGTGCCAGCAATCGAGGCAGGGGACCCTCTGATGGCTACACCTTC. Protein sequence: CASNRGRGPSDGYTF.

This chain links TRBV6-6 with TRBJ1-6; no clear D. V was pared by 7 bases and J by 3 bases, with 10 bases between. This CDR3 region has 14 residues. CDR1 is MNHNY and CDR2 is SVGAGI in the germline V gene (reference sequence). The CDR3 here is CASILGNYNSPLHF. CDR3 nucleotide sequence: TGTGCCAGCATCCTCGGGAACTATAATTCACCCCTCCACTTT.

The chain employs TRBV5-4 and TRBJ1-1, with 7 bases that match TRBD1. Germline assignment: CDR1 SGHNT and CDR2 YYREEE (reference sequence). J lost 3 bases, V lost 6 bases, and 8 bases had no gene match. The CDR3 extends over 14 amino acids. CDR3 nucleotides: TGTGCCAGCAACAAGGACAGGTTTCACACTGAAGCTTTCTTT. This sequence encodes CASNKDRFHTEAFF. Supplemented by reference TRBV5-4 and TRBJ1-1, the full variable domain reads ETGVTQSPTHLIKTRGQQVTLRCSSQSGHNTVSWYQQALGQGPQFIFQYYREEENGRGNFPPRFSGLQFPNYSSELNVNALELDDSALYLCASNKDRFHTEAFFGQGTRLTVV.

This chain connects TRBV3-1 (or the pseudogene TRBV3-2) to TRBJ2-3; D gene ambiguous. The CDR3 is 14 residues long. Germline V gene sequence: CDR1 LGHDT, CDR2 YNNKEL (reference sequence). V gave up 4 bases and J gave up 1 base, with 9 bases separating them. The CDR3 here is CASSPPLGTDTQYF. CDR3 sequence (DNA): TGTGCCAGCAGCCCTCCTCTCGGCACAGATACGCAGTATTTT.

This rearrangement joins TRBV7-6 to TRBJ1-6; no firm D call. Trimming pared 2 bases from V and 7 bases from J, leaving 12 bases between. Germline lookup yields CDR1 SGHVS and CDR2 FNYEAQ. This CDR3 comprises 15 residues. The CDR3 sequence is CASSLYRGGNSPLHF. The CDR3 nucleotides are TGTGCCAGCAGCTTATACCGGGGAGGCAATTCACCCCTCCACTTT.

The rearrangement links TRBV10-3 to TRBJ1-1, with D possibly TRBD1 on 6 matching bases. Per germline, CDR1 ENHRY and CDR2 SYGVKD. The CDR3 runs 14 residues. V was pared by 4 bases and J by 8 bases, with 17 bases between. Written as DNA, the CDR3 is TGTGCCATCAGTGTTGCCCCAGACAGGCCCGAAGCTTTCTTT. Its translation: CAISVAPDRPEAFF.

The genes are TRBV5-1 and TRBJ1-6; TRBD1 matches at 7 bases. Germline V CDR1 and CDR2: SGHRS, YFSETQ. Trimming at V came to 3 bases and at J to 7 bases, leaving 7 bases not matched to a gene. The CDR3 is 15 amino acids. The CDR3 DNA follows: TGCGCCAGCAGCTCCGACAGGGTAGGAAATTCACCCCTCCACTTT. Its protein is CASSSDRVGNSPLHF.

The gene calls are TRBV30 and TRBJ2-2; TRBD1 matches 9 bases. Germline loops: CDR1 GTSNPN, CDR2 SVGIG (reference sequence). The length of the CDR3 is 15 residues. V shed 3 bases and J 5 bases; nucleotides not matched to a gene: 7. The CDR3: CAWSSGQGWTGELFF. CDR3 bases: TGTGCCTGGAGCTCGGGACAGGGCTGGACCGGGGAGCTGTTTTTT.